Following are 30 T cell receptor beta chains from one sample sequenced in a study of metastatic and nonmetastatic thyroid tumors. TCRdb called clones again from the PCR reads with MiXCR. Among roughly 7,000 clones listed, about 34% were seen once. Thyroid surgery was performed in patients who had received no treatment beforehand. The sample comprised adjacent normal tissue. The receptor source for this set is a female donor with papillary thyroid cancer or a benign thyroid nodule (not recorded which). Some clones in this sample may be carry-over from other donors' samples.

The chain is built from TRBV20-1 and TRBJ2-7; 11 bases match TRBD2. The CDR3 extends over 16 amino acids. With V trimmed by 5 bases and J by 7 bases, 16 bases remained unmatched. In germline, CDR1 is DFQATT, CDR2 SNEGSKA (reference sequence). The DNA of the CDR3 is TGCAGTGCTCCCTGTAGCGGGCTAGCGGGAGGTCTTGAGCAGTACTTC. Protein product: CSAPCSGLAGGLEQYF.

This clone was seen repeatedly, ten times or more. The V gene is TRBV3-1, the J gene TRBJ2-5, with a weak D call TRBD1 (6 bases). V was trimmed by 2 bases and J by 4 bases, leaving 11 bases between them. This CDR3 contains 14 residues. The germline V gene encodes CDR1 LGHDT and CDR2 YNNKEL (reference sequence). The CDR3 sequence is CASSQRGSGETQYF. The CDR3 nucleotides are TGTGCCAGCAGCCAAAGGGGGTCGGGAGAGACCCAGTACTTC.

V usage is TRBV20-1 and J usage is TRBJ1-4, with 7 bases identical to TRBD1. The CDR3 length is 13 residues. The ends lost 1 base at V and 10 bases at J; junction bases unmatched: 6. CDR1 is DFQATT, CDR2 SNEGSKA, per germline (reference sequence). The CDR3 sequence is CSARGQGGGKLFF. The DNA of the CDR3 is TGCAGTGCTAGAGGACAGGGAGGTGGAAAACTGTTTTTT.

The gene calls are TRBV27 and TRBJ2-7; D remains unclear. Germline values: CDR1 MNHEY, CDR2 SMNVEV (reference sequence). Trimming took 5 bases from V and 2 from J, leaving 4 bases between them. The CDR3 spans 11 residues. CDR3 sequence (DNA): TGTGCCAGCAGTACAGCCTACGAGCAGTACTTC. It codes for CASSTAYEQYF.

The chain is built from TRBV10-2 and TRBJ2-7; D is perhaps TRBD2 (5 bases). CDR1 and CDR2 (germline): WSHSY, SAAADI. V lost 4 bases, J lost 0 bases, and 10 bases lay in between. The CDR3 loop spans 14 amino acids. This CDR3 is CASSGYAGSYEQYF. The CDR3 bases are TGCGCCAGCAGTGGGTATGCGGGCTCCTACGAGCAGTACTTC.

Within the sample, this clone is medium-sized. An end of the junction does not agree with germline; a read error may underlie this. Other DNA sequences in this specimen translate into the identical CDR3. This chain joins TRBV5-1 and TRBJ1-2, with D possibly matching TRBD1 (5 bases). CDR3 size: 15 residues. The germline V gene encodes CDR1 SGHRS and CDR2 YFSETQ. The CDR3 DNA reads TGCGCTAGCAGCTTTACAGTCGACAGCTTCTATGGCTACACCTTC. Encoded protein: CASSFTVDSFYGYTF. Variable domain in full (rest from reference TRBV5-1 and TRBJ1-2): KAGVTQTPRYLIKTRGQQVTLSCSPISGHRSVSWYQQTPGQGLQFLFEYFSETQRNKGNFPGRFSGRQFSNSRSEMNVSTLELGDSALYLCASSFTVDSFYGYTFGSGTRLTVV.

As for this clone: Since the CDR3 does not end with the conserved phenylalanine or tryptophan, this likely comes from a read error. Other nucleotide sequences in the sample specify the same CDR3. The CDR3 DNA sequence: TGTGCCAGAAATGAACAGGGGGCGCGGGAGACGCAGTACTAC. Amino acid sequence: CARNEQGARETQYY. V is TRBV6-1 and J is TRBJ2-5; 9 nucleotides line up with TRBD1. The CDR3 consists of 14 residues. Germline CDR1 is MNHNS and CDR2 is SASEGT.

The rearrangement joins TRBV6-1 to TRBJ2-7; 10 bases are a match to TRBD2. The germline V gene encodes CDR1 MNHNS and CDR2 SASEGT. Trimming at V came to 2 bases and at J to 3 bases, leaving 19 bases not matched to a gene. CDR3 size: 20 residues. The CDR3 spells CASSEFLLRLAGVQGYEQYF. In DNA form, the CDR3 reads TGTGCCAGCAGTGAATTTCTCTTGCGTCTAGCGGGGGTACAGGGCTACGAGCAGTACTTC.

This clone was counted a few times. Sequence at one end of the junction differs from germline and may be a read error. The V and J genes are TRBV6-4 and TRBJ1-5; D gene ambiguous. The CDR3 sequence is 16 residues long. Germline CDR1 is MRHNA and CDR2 is SNTAGT. This chain's CDR3 is CVSSHPGSTSNHPHHF. CDR3 nucleotides: TGTGTCAGCAGCCACCCCGGCAGCACCAGCAATCATCCCCATCATTTT.

By share of the sample, this clone is medium-sized. This chain joins TRBV20-1 and TRBJ2-7, with 7 bases that match TRBD1. The CDR3 is 15 residues long. V lost 0 bases, J lost 3 bases, and 8 bases stayed unmatched. The germline V gene encodes CDR1 DFQATT and CDR2 SNEGSKA (reference sequence). The CDR3 loop is CSARDRTGQDYEQYF. CDR3 sequence (DNA): TGCAGTGCTAGAGACCGAACCGGACAGGACTACGAGCAGTACTTC.

With respect to this clone: The junction shows a germline mismatch at one end, possibly a read error. This sequence joins TRBV6-1 and TRBJ1-4; no clear D. CDR1 is MNHNS and CDR2 is SASEGT in the germline V gene. The CDR3 is 14 amino acids. DNA of the CDR3: TGTGCCAGCAGCCCGTTGACTGCTAATGAAAAGCTGTTTTTT. This encodes CASSPLTANEKLFF.

This clone counts as large. For the CDR3, the DNA is TGTGCCAGCAGTGAGGCGGGGGTCGTCTACGAGCAGTACTTC. It translates to CASSEAGVVYEQYF. The chain employs TRBV6-1 and TRBJ2-7, with TRBD2 matching 7 bases. CDR1 MNHNS and CDR2 SASEGT come from the germline V gene. V lost 3 bases and J lost 3; bases outside the gene matches: 5. This CDR3 is 14 amino acids long.

This clone was observed a few times. The chain combines TRBV6-5 with TRBJ2-1; D gene uncertain. The CDR3 contains 12 residues. Germline CDR1 reads MNHEY; CDR2 reads SVGAGI. Trimming removed 2 bases from V and 6 bases from J, with 5 bases in between. Here the CDR3 DNA reads TGTGCCAGCAGTTACCTTAGCAATGAGCAGTTCTTC. Its translation: CASSYLSNEQFF.

This chain joins TRBV7-2 and TRBJ1-2; D unclear. Trimming took 5 bases from V and 0 from J, leaving 7 bases between them. The CDR3 is made up of 13 amino acids. Germline-derived CDR1 and CDR2 are SGHTA and FQGNSA. The DNA of the CDR3 is TGTGCCAGCAGCCAGACAACTAACTATGGCTACACCTTC. Its translation: CASSQTTNYGYTF.

This clone was found a few times. J is TRBJ2-5 and V is TRBV7-8; D might be TRBD2 (6 bases). CDR1 is SGHVS and CDR2 is FQNEAQ in the germline V gene. CDR3 size: 16 residues. Trimming removed 1 base at V and 4 bases at J, with 16 bases between. As DNA, the CDR3 is TGTGCCAGCAGCTTAGGTTGGGACGAGCGGGCAGAGACCCAGTACTTC. It translates to CASSLGWDERAETQYF.

This clone was counted between two and nine times. Mismatch with germline at one junction end may stem from a read error. The chain uses TRBV5-1 and TRBJ1-6, with D hard to call. CDR3 length equals 15 residues. Germline values: CDR1 SGHRS, CDR2 YFSETQ. The CDR3: CASTLSSSYNSPLHF. The CDR3 DNA is TGCGCCAGCACCTTGTCCAGCTCCTATAATTCACCCCTCCACTTT.

The chain links TRBV11-2 to TRBJ2-1, with D unresolved. The CDR3 spans 13 residues. Germline CDR1 SGHAT, CDR2 FQNNGV. Trimming removed 3 bases at V and 5 bases at J, with 8 bases between. CDR3 sequence: CASSFSRNNEQFF. The CDR3 DNA reads as TGTGCCAGCAGCTTCTCGCGAAACAATGAGCAGTTCTTC.

On this clone: One end of the junction varies from germline; a read error may be responsible. The chain joins TRBV7-7 to TRBJ1-6, with a possible D match to TRBD1 (6 bases). CDR3 size: 16 residues. Per the germline V gene, CDR1 is SSHAT and CDR2 is FNYEAQ (reference sequence). For the CDR3, the DNA is TGTGCTAGCAGCTTAGGGACAAGCTCCGGCACTTCACCCCTCCACTTT. Its protein product is CASSLGTSSGTSPLHF. The full variable domain, rest sourced from reference TRBV7-7 and TRBJ1-6, is GAGVSQSPRYKVTKRGQDVTLRCDPISSHATLYWYQQALGQGPEFLTYFNYEAQPDKSGLPSDRFSAERPEGSISTLTIQRTEQRDSAMYRCASSLGTSSGTSPLHFGNGTRLTVT.

On this clone itself: A junction boundary mismatches the germline segment, possibly from a read error. The rearrangement uses TRBV6-1 and TRBJ1-1; 7 bases fit TRBD1. Per the germline V gene, CDR1 is MNHNS and CDR2 is SASEGT. This CDR3 spans 15 amino acids. As DNA, the CDR3 is TGTGCCAGCAGAGCGTCGGGACAGATGAACACTGAAAATTTATTT. Its translation is CASRASGQMNTENLF.

This clone is categorized as medium-sized. V gene TRBV19 combines with J gene TRBJ1-4, with D possibly TRBD1 on 5 matching bases. CDR3 length equals 12 residues. Trimming left V 8 bases short and J 7 bases short, with 11 bases between. CDR1 and CDR2 from the germline V gene are LNHDA and SQIVND (reference sequence). The CDR3 DNA is TGTGCCAGTGGGGGTCCGCCTGAAAAACTGTTTTTT. Its protein is CASGGPPEKLFF. Looking up the rest from reference TRBV19 and TRBJ1-4 gives the full variable domain: DGGITQSPKYLFRKEGQNVTLSCEQNLNHDAMYWYRQDPGQGLRLIYYSQIVNDFQKGDIAEGYSVSREKKESFPLTVTSAQKNPTAFYLCASGGPPEKLFFGSGTQLSVL.

The V call is TRBV20-1, the J call TRBJ2-1, with 13 positions matching TRBD2. The V and J ends lost 5 bases and 9 bases, in that order; junction bases with no gene match: 16. There are 17 residues in the CDR3. In germline, CDR1 is DFQATT, CDR2 SNEGSKA (reference sequence). The chain's CDR3 is CSAALPTTSGRAGEQFF. Here the CDR3 DNA reads TGCAGTGCTGCCCTACCGACTACTAGCGGGAGGGCCGGTGAGCAGTTCTTC.

The chain recombines TRBV12-3 or TRBV12-4 with TRBJ2-3, with D perhaps TRBD2 (6 bases). V lost 6 bases and J 3 bases, leaving 13 bases between the germline ends. The length of the CDR3 is 14 residues. For the CDR3, the DNA is TGTGCCAGCAGCCTGGACGGAGGGACAGATACGCAGTATTTT. This gives the protein CASSLDGGTDTQYF.

This rearrangement joins TRBV28 to TRBJ1-2; TRBD1 matches 9 bases. This CDR3 has 14 amino acids. V lost 3 bases, J lost 3 bases, and 2 bases stayed unmatched. Germline V lookup: CDR1 MDHEN, CDR2 SYDVKM. CDR3 nucleotides: TGTGCCAGCAGTTTCGGGACAGGGCACTATGGCTACACCTTC. This sequence encodes CASSFGTGHYGYTF.

The chain carries TRBV20-1 and TRBJ1-1; 12 bases match TRBD1. The V and J ends lost 2 bases and 6 bases, in that order; junction bases with no gene match: 16. Germline assignment: CDR1 DFQATT and CDR2 SNEGSKA (reference sequence). The CDR3 runs to 18 residues. For the CDR3, the DNA is TGCAGTGCTAGATCCCCTTGGGGACAGGGGGCGCTTAGTGCTGAAGCTTTCTTT. This codes for CSARSPWGQGALSAEAFF.

This clone was counted many times. V gene TRBV6-1 combines with J gene TRBJ1-6, with a weak D call TRBD1 (6 bases). V gave up 9 bases and J gave up 6 bases, with 12 bases separating them. CDR1 is MNHNS, CDR2 SASEGT, per germline. The CDR3 is made up of 13 amino acids. Here the CDR3 DNA reads TGTGCCAGGCGGAGGGGGGGTAATTCACCCCTCCACTTT. This codes for CARRRGGNSPLHF.

The V and J genes are TRBV7-2 and TRBJ1-2; D ambiguous. Germline V gene data show CDR1 as SGHTA and CDR2 as FQGNSA. Trimming left V 0 bases short and J 7 bases short, with 9 bases between. This CDR3 spans 13 amino acids. This CDR3 reads CASSLAGGSGYTF. CDR3 DNA: TGTGCCAGCAGCTTAGCCGGCGGGTCTGGCTACACCTTC. The whole variable domain, remainder taken from reference TRBV7-2 and TRBJ1-2, is GAGVSQSPSNKVTEKGKDVELRCDPISGHTALYWYRQSLGQGLEFLIYFQGNSAPDKSGLPSDRFSAERTGGSVSTLTIQRTQQEDSAVYLCASSLAGGSGYTFGSGTRLTVV.

This clone was observed a handful of times. This rearrangement joins TRBV6-1 to TRBJ2-2; the match to TRBD1 covers 8 bases. With 4 bases clipped from V and 3 bases from J, the junction kept 4 bases outside the gene matches. Germline CDR1 reads MNHNS; CDR2 reads SASEGT. The CDR3 consists of 15 residues. The CDR3 DNA follows: TGTGCCAGCAGTGCTGTACAGGGGGACACCGGGGAGCTGTTTTTT. Translated: CASSAVQGDTGELFF.

This clone was observed a few times. This rearrangement joins TRBV6-2 or TRBV6-3 to TRBJ2-1; D call uncertain. The V end was cut by 6 bases, the J end by 7 bases, with 10 bases between. The CDR3 has 12 residues. Germline values: CDR1 MNHEY, CDR2 SVGEGT. The CDR3 is CASSHRKNEQFF. The CDR3 bases are TGTGCCAGCAGCCATAGGAAAAATGAGCAGTTCTTC.

The chain joins TRBV20-1 to TRBJ1-1; D unresolved. The CDR3 runs 12 residues. Trimming left V 1 base short and J 8 bases short, with 11 bases between. Germline values: CDR1 DFQATT, CDR2 SNEGSKA (reference sequence). CDR3 coding DNA: TGCAGTGCTAGAGTCGACACTGGCGAAGCTTTCTTT. It codes for CSARVDTGEAFF.

The chain uses TRBV7-2 and TRBJ2-7; 8 bases are shared with TRBD1. This CDR3 is built from 14 residues. The germline CDR1 and CDR2 sequences are SGHTA and FQGNSA. J lost 4 bases, V lost 4 bases, and 6 bases had no gene match. The CDR3 nucleotides are TGTGCCAGCAGCTCCCGGACAGGGAAGTACGAGCAGTACTTC. Translation: CASSSRTGKYEQYF.